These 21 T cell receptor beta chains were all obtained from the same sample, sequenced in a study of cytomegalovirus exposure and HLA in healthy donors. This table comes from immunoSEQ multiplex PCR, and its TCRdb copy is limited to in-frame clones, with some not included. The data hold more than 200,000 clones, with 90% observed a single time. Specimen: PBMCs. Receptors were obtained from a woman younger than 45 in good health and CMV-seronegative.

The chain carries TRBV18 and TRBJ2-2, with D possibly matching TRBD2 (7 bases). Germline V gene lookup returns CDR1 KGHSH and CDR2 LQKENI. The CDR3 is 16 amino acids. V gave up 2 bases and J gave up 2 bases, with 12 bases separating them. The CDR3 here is CASSPVSGTNTGELFF. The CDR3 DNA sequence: TGTGCCAGCTCACCAGTCAGCGGGACAAACACCGGGGAGCTGTTTTTT.

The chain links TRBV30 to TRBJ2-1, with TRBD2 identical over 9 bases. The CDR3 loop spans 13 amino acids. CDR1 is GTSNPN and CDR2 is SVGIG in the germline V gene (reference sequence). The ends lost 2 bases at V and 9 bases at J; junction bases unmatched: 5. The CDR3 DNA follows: TGTGCCTGGAGTCCTAGCGGGACGGGTGAGCAGTTCTTC. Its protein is CAWSPSGTGEQFF.

The CDR3 reads CASSVFSGTANTGELFF. CDR3 DNA: TGTGCCAGCAGTGTGTTCAGTGGGACAGCGAACACCGGGGAGCTGTTTTTT. This sequence joins TRBV6-1 and TRBJ2-2; TRBD1 matches 7 bases. The CDR3 is made up of 17 amino acids. Germline CDR1 and CDR2: MNHNS and SASEGT. The V and J ends lost 4 bases and 0 bases, in that order; junction bases with no gene match: 8.

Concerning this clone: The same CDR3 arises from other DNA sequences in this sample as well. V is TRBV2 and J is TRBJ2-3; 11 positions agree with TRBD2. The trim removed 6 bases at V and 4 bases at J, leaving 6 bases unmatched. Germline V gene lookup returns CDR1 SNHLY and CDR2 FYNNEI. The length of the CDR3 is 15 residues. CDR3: CASSPTSGSADTQYF. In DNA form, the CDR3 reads TGTGCCAGCAGCCCAACTAGCGGGAGTGCAGATACGCAGTATTTT.

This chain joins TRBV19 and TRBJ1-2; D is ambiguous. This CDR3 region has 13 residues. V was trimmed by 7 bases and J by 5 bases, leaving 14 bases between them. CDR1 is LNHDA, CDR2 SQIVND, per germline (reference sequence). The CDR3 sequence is CASNKNQAYGYTF. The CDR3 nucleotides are TGTGCCAGTAATAAAAATCAGGCTTATGGCTACACCTTC.

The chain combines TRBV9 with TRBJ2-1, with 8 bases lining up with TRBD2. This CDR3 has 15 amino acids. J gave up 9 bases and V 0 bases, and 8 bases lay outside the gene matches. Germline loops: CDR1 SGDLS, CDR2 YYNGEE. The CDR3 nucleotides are TGTGCCAGCAGCGTAGAGATTAGCGGGATGGGTGAGCAGTTCTTC. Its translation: CASSVEISGMGEQFF.

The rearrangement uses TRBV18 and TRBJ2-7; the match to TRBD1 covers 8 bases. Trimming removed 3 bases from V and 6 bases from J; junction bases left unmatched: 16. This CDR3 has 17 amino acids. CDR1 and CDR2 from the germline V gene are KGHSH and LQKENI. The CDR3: CASSPGQGGLTGGEQYF. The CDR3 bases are TGTGCCAGCTCACCCGGACAGGGCGGGCTTACTGGCGGCGAGCAGTACTTC.

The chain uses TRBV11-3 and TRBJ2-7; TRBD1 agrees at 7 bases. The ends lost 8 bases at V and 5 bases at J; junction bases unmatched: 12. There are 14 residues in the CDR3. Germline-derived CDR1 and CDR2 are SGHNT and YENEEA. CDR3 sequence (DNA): TGTGCCAGCCAAGCTTTAGGGGGACAGAACGAGCAGTACTTC. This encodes CASQALGGQNEQYF.

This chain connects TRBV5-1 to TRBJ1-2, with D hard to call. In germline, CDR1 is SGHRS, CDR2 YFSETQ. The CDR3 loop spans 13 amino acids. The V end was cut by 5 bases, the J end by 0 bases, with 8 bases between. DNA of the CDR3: TGCGCCAGCAGTCCGCTAGCTAACTATGGCTACACCTTC. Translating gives CASSPLANYGYTF.

The CDR3 DNA is TGCGCCAGCAGCCAAGGGCAGGGGGCTAATCAGCCCCAGCATTTT. Translating gives CASSQGQGANQPQHF. The genes are TRBV4-1 and TRBJ1-5; 8 bases agree with TRBD1. Losses at the gene ends were 1 base for V and 4 bases for J; bases not matched to a gene: 3. The CDR3 is made up of 15 amino acids. In germline, CDR1 is MGHRA, CDR2 YSYEKL.

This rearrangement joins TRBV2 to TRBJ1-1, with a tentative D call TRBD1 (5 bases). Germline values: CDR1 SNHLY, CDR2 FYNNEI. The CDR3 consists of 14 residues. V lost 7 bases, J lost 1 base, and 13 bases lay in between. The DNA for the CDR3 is TGTGCCAGCATCGTCCAGGGTGCGAACACTGAAGCTTTCTTT. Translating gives CASIVQGANTEAFF.

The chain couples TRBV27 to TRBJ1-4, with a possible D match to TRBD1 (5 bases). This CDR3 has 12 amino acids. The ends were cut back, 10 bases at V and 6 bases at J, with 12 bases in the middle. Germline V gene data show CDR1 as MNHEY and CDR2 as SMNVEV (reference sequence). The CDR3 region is CATGAGDEKLFF. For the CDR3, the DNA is TGTGCCACCGGGGCGGGGGATGAAAAACTGTTTTTT.

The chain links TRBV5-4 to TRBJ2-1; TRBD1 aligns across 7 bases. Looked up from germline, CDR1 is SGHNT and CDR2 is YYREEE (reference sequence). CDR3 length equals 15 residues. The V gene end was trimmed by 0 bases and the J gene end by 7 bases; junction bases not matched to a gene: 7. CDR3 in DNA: TGTGCCAGCAGCTTGGTGGGCCAGGGGGTGAATGAGCAGTTCTTC. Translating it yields CASSLVGQGVNEQFF.

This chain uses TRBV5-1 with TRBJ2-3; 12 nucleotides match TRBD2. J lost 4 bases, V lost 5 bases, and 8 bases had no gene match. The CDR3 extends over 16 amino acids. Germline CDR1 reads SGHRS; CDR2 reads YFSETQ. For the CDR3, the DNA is TGCGCCAGCAGTTTTCGACTAGCGGGAGTTCCAGATACGCAGTATTTT. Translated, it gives CASSFRLAGVPDTQYF.

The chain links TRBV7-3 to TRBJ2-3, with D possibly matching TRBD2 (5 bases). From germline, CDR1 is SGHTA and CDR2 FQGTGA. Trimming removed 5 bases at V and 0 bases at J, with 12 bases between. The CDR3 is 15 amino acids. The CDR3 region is CASSRTLSSTDTQYF. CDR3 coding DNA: TGTGCCAGCAGCAGGACTCTCTCTAGCACAGATACGCAGTATTTT.

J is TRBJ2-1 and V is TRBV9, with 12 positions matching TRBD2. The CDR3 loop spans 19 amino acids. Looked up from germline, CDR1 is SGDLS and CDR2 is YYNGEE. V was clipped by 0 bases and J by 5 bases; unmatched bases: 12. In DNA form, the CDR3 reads TGTGCCAGCAGCGTAGCTCTAGCGGGAGGGGACCCTAGGAACAATGAGCAGTTCTTC. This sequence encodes CASSVALAGGDPRNNEQFF.

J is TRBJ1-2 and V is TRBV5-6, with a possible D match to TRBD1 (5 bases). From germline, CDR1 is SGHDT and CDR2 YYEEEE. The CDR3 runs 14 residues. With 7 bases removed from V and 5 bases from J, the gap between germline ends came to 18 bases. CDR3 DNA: TGTGCCAGCCGGGGCCGAGGGGCTGGTTATGGCTACACCTTC. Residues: CASRGRGAGYGYTF.

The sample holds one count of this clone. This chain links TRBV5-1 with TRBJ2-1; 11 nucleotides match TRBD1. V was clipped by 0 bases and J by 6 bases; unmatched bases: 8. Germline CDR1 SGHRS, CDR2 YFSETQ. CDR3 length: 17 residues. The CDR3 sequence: CASSLGSGTGGGNEQFF. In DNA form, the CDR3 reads TGCGCCAGCAGCTTGGGGTCCGGGACAGGGGGTGGCAATGAGCAGTTCTTC. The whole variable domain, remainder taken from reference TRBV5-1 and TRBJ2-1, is KAGVTQTPRYLIKTRGQQVTLSCSPISGHRSVSWYQQTPGQGLQFLFEYFSETQRNKGNFPGRFSGRQFSNSRSEMNVSTLELGDSALYLCASSLGSGTGGGNEQFFGPGTRLTVL.

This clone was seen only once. The CDR3 nucleotides read TGTGCCAGCAGCTTGGTCGGGAGGCTACCGGAGACCCAGTACTTC. Protein sequence: CASSLVGRLPETQYF. The chain joins TRBV5-4 to TRBJ2-5, with TRBD2 matching 7 bases. The junction had 7 bases not matched to a gene; V was cut back by 0 bases and J by 5 bases. The CDR3 loop spans 15 amino acids. The V gene's germline CDR1 is SGHNT and CDR2 YYREEE (reference sequence).

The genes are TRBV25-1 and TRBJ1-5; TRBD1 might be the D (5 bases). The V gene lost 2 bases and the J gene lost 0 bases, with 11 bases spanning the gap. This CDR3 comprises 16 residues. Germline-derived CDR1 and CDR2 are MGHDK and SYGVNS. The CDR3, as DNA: TGTGCCAGCAGTGAACGCGGGACGGATAGCAATCAGCCCCAGCATTTT. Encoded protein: CASSERGTDSNQPQHF. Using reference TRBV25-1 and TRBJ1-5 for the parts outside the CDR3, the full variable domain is EADIYQTPRYLVIGTGKKITLECSQTMGHDKMYWYQQDPGMELHLIHYSYGVNSTEKGDLSSESTVSRIRTEHFPLTLESARPSHTSQYLCASSERGTDSNQPQHFGDGTRLSIL.

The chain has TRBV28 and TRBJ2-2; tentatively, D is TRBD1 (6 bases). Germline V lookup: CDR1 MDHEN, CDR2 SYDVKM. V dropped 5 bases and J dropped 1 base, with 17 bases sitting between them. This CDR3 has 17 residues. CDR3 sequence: CASSPRTVDLNTGELFF. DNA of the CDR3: TGTGCCAGCAGTCCCCGGACAGTAGATTTGAACACCGGGGAGCTGTTTTTT.